This is a list of T cell receptor beta chains from one sample in a study of beta chain features in type 1 diabetes. This table comes from immunoSEQ multiplex PCR, and its TCRdb copy is limited to in-frame clones, with some not included. Of 620,000 or so clones listed, 15% to 19% are singletons. Sequencing was done on a sample of naive CD4+ T cells from blood. Source of these receptors: a man aged 18 to 29 in good health. Each CDR3 is given with its conserved first and last residue. A D gene is named only where the DNA matches it firmly. For some rows the clone size is stated as once, few or many, or as a class when expanded; others skip it.

J: TRBJ1-2
size: few
V: TRBV5-4
D: TRBD1
DNA: TGTGCCAGCAGCTTGTCGGACAGGGGAAACTATGGCTACACCTTC
CDR3: CASSLSDRGNYGYTF

J: TRBJ1-1
size: few
V: TRBV29-1
D: TRBD1
DNA: TGCAGCGTTGGGGTCGACAGGGGAACTGAAGCTTTCTTT
CDR3: CSVGVDRGTEAFF

J: TRBJ2-7
size: -
V: TRBV9
D: TRBD2
DNA: TGTGCCAGCAGCGAGCGCCCGGGACTAGCGGGATACGAGCAGTACTTC
CDR3: CASSERPGLAGYEQYF

J: TRBJ2-3
size: few
V: TRBV5-4
D: TRBD1
DNA: TGTGCCAGCAGTAGGGACAGGGCTTCGGATACGCAGTATTTT
CDR3: CASSRDRASDTQYF

J: TRBJ1-6
size: few
V: TRBV18
D: TRBD1
DNA: TGTGCCAGCTCACCACTGGGACAGGGGAATTCACCCCTCCACTTT
CDR3: CASSPLGQGNSPLHF

J: TRBJ2-7
size: -
V: TRBV5-1
D: TRBD2
DNA: TGCGCCAGCAGCACAAGGACTAGCGGGTACGAGCAGTACTTC
CDR3: CASSTRTSGYEQYF

J: TRBJ2-7
size: few
V: TRBV28
D: TRBD1
DNA: TGTGCCAGCAGCCTGGGACAGCTCGGGCAGTACTTC
CDR3: CASSLGQLGQYF

J: TRBJ2-2
size: -
V: TRBV9
D: -
DNA: TGTGCCAGCAGCGGCAGGAACACCGGGGAGCTGTTTTTT
CDR3: CASSGRNTGELFF

J: TRBJ2-7
size: few
V: TRBV6-5
D: -
DNA: TGTGCCAGCAGAGGTTGGCAAAGGGCCGAGCAGTACTTC
CDR3: CASRGWQRAEQYF

J: TRBJ1-2
size: -
V: TRBV19
D: TRBD1
DNA: TGTGCCAGTAGTATGGGACAGAACTATGGCTACACCTTC
CDR3: CASSMGQNYGYTF

J: TRBJ2-3
size: once
V: TRBV4-3
D: TRBD2
DNA: TGCGCCAGCAGCCAAGGGCGGGAGGGGTCTCTCACAGATACGCAGTATTTT
CDR3: CASSQGREGSLTDTQYF

J: TRBJ1-5
size: -
V: TRBV15
D: -
DNA: TGTGCCACCAGCAGAGTGGGCAGGGGAACGAGCAATCAGCCCCAGCATTTT
CDR3: CATSRVGRGTSNQPQHF

J: TRBJ1-5
size: -
V: TRBV7-2
D: TRBD1
DNA: TGTGCCAGCAGCATCACAGGGGGCGGTCAGCCCCAGCATTTT
CDR3: CASSITGGGQPQHF

J: TRBJ1-2
size: few
V: TRBV7-9
D: -
DNA: TGTGCCAGCAGCGCTAGAAAGAGTGGGGGCTATGGCTACACCTTC
CDR3: CASSARKSGGYGYTF

J: TRBJ1-5
size: many
V: TRBV7-9
D: -
DNA: TGTGCCAGCAGCCTCCTTGAGGGAACAGGCAATCAGCCCCAGCATTTT
CDR3: CASSLLEGTGNQPQHF

J: TRBJ2-2
size: -
V: TRBV6-5
D: TRBD1
DNA: TGTGCCAGCAGTTATGGGACAGGGAACACCGGGGAGCTGTTTTTT
CDR3: CASSYGTGNTGELFF

J: TRBJ2-4
size: many
V: TRBV7-9
D: -
DNA: TGTGCCCTCTCGCCAGGAGCCAAAAACATTCAGTACTTC
CDR3: CALSPGAKNIQYF

J: TRBJ2-2
size: few
V: TRBV19
D: TRBD1
DNA: TGTGCCAGTAGTAAGGGGACAGGGTCGAACACCGGGGAGCTGTTTTTT
CDR3: CASSKGTGSNTGELFF

J: TRBJ2-5
size: -
V: TRBV9
D: -
DNA: TGTGCCAGCAGCGTAGACCGGCAGCAAGAGACCCAGTACTTC
CDR3: CASSVDRQQETQYF

J: TRBJ2-7
size: -
V: TRBV2
D: TRBD1
DNA: TGTGCCAGCATCACCGGGACAGGGTCCTACGAGCAGTACTTC
CDR3: CASITGTGSYEQYF

J: TRBJ2-7
size: -
V: TRBV7-2
D: -
DNA: TGTGCCAGCAGCTCGGACGTGATGGACTACGAGCAGTACTTC
CDR3: CASSSDVMDYEQYF

J: TRBJ1-6
size: -
V: TRBV16
D: TRBD1
DNA: TGTGCCAGCAGCCCAGTGGGACAGGGGGTGAATTCACCCCTCCACTTT
CDR3: CASSPVGQGVNSPLHF

J: TRBJ1-2
size: -
V: TRBV7-9
D: TRBD1
DNA: TGTGCCAGCAGCGCCCGGACAGGCAACTATGGCTACACCTTC
CDR3: CASSARTGNYGYTF

J: TRBJ2-7
size: -
V: TRBV9
D: TRBD2
DNA: TGTGCCAGCAGCGTAGACCCAGCGGGGGCTCCCTACGAGCAGTACTTC
CDR3: CASSVDPAGAPYEQYF

J: TRBJ1-6
size: -
V: TRBV7-9
D: TRBD1
DNA: TGTGCCAGCAGTCCAGGGGGCGACTATAATTCACCCCTCCACTTT
CDR3: CASSPGGDYNSPLHF

J: TRBJ2-7
size: -
V: TRBV25-1
D: -
DNA: TGTGCCAGCAGTGAATACCCACAGGGCTCCTACGAGCAGTACTTC
CDR3: CASSEYPQGSYEQYF

J: TRBJ1-1
size: -
V: TRBV4-3
D: -
DNA: TGCGCCAGCAGCCAAGATATGCGGGGGGAAGCTTTCTTT
CDR3: CASSQDMRGEAFF

J: TRBJ2-5
size: -
V: TRBV7-2
D: -
DNA: TGTGCCAGCAGCTTAGTTTCCACGGCCGTCGGGACCCAGTACTTC
CDR3: CASSLVSTAVGTQYF

J: TRBJ2-5
size: few
V: TRBV4-1
D: TRBD2
DNA: TGCGCCAGCAGCCAATATAGCGGGAGGGCCGCCGAGACCCAGTACTTC
CDR3: CASSQYSGRAAETQYF

J: TRBJ1-1
size: few
V: TRBV18
D: -
DNA: TGTGCCAGCTCACTCTTCCGGGCCTTGGAGGGCACTGAAGCTTTCTTT
CDR3: CASSLFRALEGTEAFF

J: TRBJ2-7
size: few
V: TRBV5-4
D: -
DNA: TGTGCCAGCAGCCTGGGACTGACCCGAGGTCCCTACGAGCAGTACTTC
CDR3: CASSLGLTRGPYEQYF

J: TRBJ2-2
size: -
V: TRBV29-1
D: TRBD1
DNA: TGCAGCGGGACAGGGGGCCCGAACACCGGGGAGCTGTTTTTT
CDR3: CSGTGGPNTGELFF

J: TRBJ1-1
size: -
V: TRBV19
D: -
DNA: TGTGCCAGTAGTCACCCTCGGAGGGGGGTCACCACTGAAGCTTTCTTT
CDR3: CASSHPRRGVTTEAFF

J: TRBJ1-5
size: few
V: TRBV7-8
D: TRBD1
DNA: TGTGCCAGCAGACCGGACAGGGAGGGCAATCAGCCCCAGCATTTT
CDR3: CASRPDREGNQPQHF

J: TRBJ2-2
size: few
V: TRBV9
D: -
DNA: TGTGCCAGCAGCTCGGTCCCCGGGGAGCTGTTTTTT
CDR3: CASSSVPGELFF

J: TRBJ2-1
size: -
V: TRBV7-9
D: TRBD1
DNA: TGTGCCAGCAGCCCCCTAGGACAGGGGGGCAATGAGCAGTTCTTC
CDR3: CASSPLGQGGNEQFF

J: TRBJ2-1
size: -
V: TRBV10-3
D: -
DNA: TGTGCCATCAGTGAGCTATCGAGCTCCTACAATGAGCAGTTCTTC
CDR3: CAISELSSSYNEQFF

J: TRBJ2-5
size: -
V: TRBV14
D: TRBD1
DNA: TGTGCCAGCAGCCAAGCCCAACGCTCGACAGGGGGATGGCGAGAGACCCAGTACTTC
CDR3: CASSQAQRSTGGWRETQYF

J: TRBJ2-7
size: -
V: TRBV7-2
D: TRBD1
DNA: TGTGCCAGCAGGCCTACAGGGGGCTCCTACGAGCAGTACTTC
CDR3: CASRPTGGSYEQYF

J: TRBJ2-7
size: -
V: TRBV5-4
D: -
DNA: TGTGCCAGCAGCTTGGCAGGGGGACTGGGAGCCTACGAGCAGTACTTC
CDR3: CASSLAGGLGAYEQYF

J: TRBJ1-2
size: few
V: TRBV18
D: TRBD1
DNA: TGTGCCAGCTCCCCCGGACAGGCAACCTATGGCTACACCTTC
CDR3: CASSPGQATYGYTF

J: TRBJ2-5
size: few
V: TRBV28
D: TRBD2
DNA: TGTGCCAGCAGTATAGGGGGACTAGCGATCCAGACCCAGTACTTC
CDR3: CASSIGGLAIQTQYF